The source of this TCR beta chain is a study of CD8 T cells in cerebrospinal fluid in Alzheimer's disease. This CDR3 spans 14 amino acids. Germline V lookup: CDR1 SGHVS, CDR2 FQNEAQ. According to its frequency, this clonotype is medium-sized. TCRdb reprocessed the 10x single-cell sequencing reads, keeping one entry per CDR3 protein, no DNA. The sample has about 1,500 distinct CDR3 sequences. This TCR was recovered from a human donor with Alzheimer's disease. Sequencing used cerebrospinal fluid. The J gene is TRBJ1-1, the V gene TRBV7-8; absent DNA, TCRdb's TRBD1 call cannot be checked. This chain's CDR3 is CASSPRGGTTEAFF.